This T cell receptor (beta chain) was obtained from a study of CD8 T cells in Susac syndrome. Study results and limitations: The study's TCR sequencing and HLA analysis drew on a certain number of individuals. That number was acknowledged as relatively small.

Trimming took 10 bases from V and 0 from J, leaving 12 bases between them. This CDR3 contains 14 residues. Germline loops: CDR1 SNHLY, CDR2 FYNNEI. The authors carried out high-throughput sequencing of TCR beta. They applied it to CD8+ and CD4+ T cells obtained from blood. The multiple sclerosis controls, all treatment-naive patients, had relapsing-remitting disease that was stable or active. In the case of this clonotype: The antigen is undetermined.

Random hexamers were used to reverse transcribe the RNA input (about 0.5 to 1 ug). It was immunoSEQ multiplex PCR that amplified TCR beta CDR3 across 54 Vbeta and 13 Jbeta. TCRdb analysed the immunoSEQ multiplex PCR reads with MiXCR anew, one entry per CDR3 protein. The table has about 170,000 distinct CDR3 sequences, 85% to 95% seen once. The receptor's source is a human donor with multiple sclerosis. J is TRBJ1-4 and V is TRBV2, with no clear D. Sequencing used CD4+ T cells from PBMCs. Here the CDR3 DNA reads TGTGCCAATAAAGACCGATCAACTAATGAAAAACTGTTTTTT. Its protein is CANKDRSTNEKLFF. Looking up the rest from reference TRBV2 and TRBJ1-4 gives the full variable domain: EPEVTQTPSHQVTQMGQEVILRCVPISNHLYFYWYRQILGQKVEFLVSFYNNEISEKSEIFDDQFSVERPDGSNFTLKIRSTKLEDSAMYFCANKDRSTNEKLFFGSGTQLSVL.